One and the same sample provided the 27 T cell receptor beta chains below, sequenced in a study of T-cell memory formation after mild COVID-19. TCRdb re-derived calls from the 5' RACE reads in MiXCR, one entry per CDR3 protein. The sample contains about 320,000 distinct CDR3 sequences, roughly an eighth of which appear only once. Sequenced sample: PBMCs or a T cell subset sorted from them (not recorded which). The receptors originated from a young man who had mild COVID-19 (a few samples of this study predate the infection). Cell type and time point are not known.

The CDR3 DNA is TGCAGCGTTCTGGGACAGGGAGAGTATGGCTACACCTTC. Protein: CSVLGQGEYGYTF. J is TRBJ1-2 and V is TRBV29-1; TRBD1 matches 9 bases. The CDR3 runs 13 residues. Germline trimming cut 5 bases from V and 5 bases from J; bases unmatched to any gene: 6. Germline CDR1 SQVTM, CDR2 ANQGSEA.

This clonotype was recorded many times. The chain has TRBV7-2 and TRBJ1-6; 8 nucleotides agree with TRBD1. This CDR3 has 16 amino acids. The germline gives CDR1 SGHTA, CDR2 FQGNSA. J was trimmed by 0 bases and V by 6 bases; bases with no gene match: 4. CDR3 sequence reads: CASRGQDVSYNSPLHF. The CDR3 nucleotides read TGTGCCAGCAGGGGACAGGATGTCTCCTATAATTCACCCCTCCACTTT.

The V call is TRBV6-5, the J call TRBJ2-1; perhaps D is TRBD1 or TRBD2 (5 bases each). The CDR3 has 15 residues. The V gene lost 2 bases and the J gene lost 7 bases, with 15 bases spanning the gap. Germline loops: CDR1 MNHEY, CDR2 SVGAGI. The CDR3 region has the DNA TGTGCCAGCAGTTACACCGGGACCCCTGCTAATGAGCAGTTCTTC. Its translation: CASSYTGTPANEQFF.

V gene TRBV27 combines with J gene TRBJ2-3, with D tentatively TRBD1 (5 bases). Germline V gives CDR1 MNHEY, CDR2 SMNVEV (reference sequence). There are 13 residues in the CDR3. Trimming removed 9 bases at V and 6 bases at J, with 16 bases between. The CDR3 spells CARSPRWGDTQYF. For the CDR3, the DNA is TGTGCCAGGAGTCCCCGATGGGGCGATACGCAGTATTTT.

This clonotype was found a few times. The V call is TRBV7-2, the J call TRBJ2-3; TRBD2 matches 7 bases. This CDR3 has 17 amino acids. Germline V lookup: CDR1 SGHTA, CDR2 FQGNSA. Trimming at V came to 6 bases and at J to 2 bases, leaving 14 bases not matched to a gene. The CDR3 region has the DNA TGTGCCAGCAGGGGGGTGGTCGCGGGGGAAATCACAGATACGCAGTATTTT. Translating it yields CASRGVVAGEITDTQYF.

The genes are TRBV2 and TRBJ2-2; 7 nucleotides align to TRBD2. The CDR3 spans 14 residues. In germline, CDR1 is SNHLY, CDR2 FYNNEI. The junction had 1 base not matched to a gene; V was cut back by 1 base and J by 5 bases. The CDR3: CASSEVGGTGELFF. CDR3 sequence (DNA): TGTGCCAGCAGTGAAGTCGGGGGGACCGGGGAGCTGTTTTTT.

This clonotype occurred a few times. The gene calls are TRBV6-2 or TRBV6-3 and TRBJ1-4; D unclear. V shed 0 bases and J shed 8 bases, with 13 bases lying between them. Germline lookup yields CDR1 MNHEY and CDR2 SVGEGT. This CDR3 spans 15 amino acids. The CDR3 here is CASSYSGGLGEKLFF. CDR3 DNA: TGTGCCAGCAGTTACTCTGGCGGACTTGGCGAAAAACTGTTTTTT.

This clonotype has a handful of counts. Here the CDR3 reads CASSATGITEAFF. CDR3 bases: TGTGCCAGCAGTGCAACAGGGATCACTGAAGCTTTCTTT. The rearrangement uses TRBV6-4 and TRBJ1-1; a possible D gene is TRBD1 (6 bases). Germline V gene sequence: CDR1 MRHNA, CDR2 SNTAGT. The CDR3 has 13 residues. V was clipped by 4 bases and J by 4 bases, with 10 bases between them.

The chain uses TRBV6-2 or TRBV6-3 and TRBJ1-5; TRBD1 is a possible D gene (6 bases). This CDR3 contains 16 residues. V was trimmed by 5 bases and J by 2 bases, leaving 16 bases between them. Per the germline V gene, CDR1 is MNHEY and CDR2 is SVGEGT. The CDR3 nucleotides read TGTGCCAGCAGTAGGGGGAACAGGCCAGGCAATCAGCCCCAGCATTTT. Protein product: CASSRGNRPGNQPQHF.

This clonotype has only a few counts. The V call is TRBV20-1, the J call TRBJ1-5; 7 positions agree with TRBD1. Looked up from germline, CDR1 is DFQATT and CDR2 is SNEGSKA (reference sequence). The V gene end was trimmed by 2 bases and the J gene end by 3 bases; junction bases not matched to a gene: 7. The CDR3 is 15 residues long. CDR3 DNA sequence: TGCAGTGCTAGACCGACAGGGCTACTCAATCAGCCCCAGCATTTT. Translation: CSARPTGLLNQPQHF.

The chain uses TRBV29-1 and TRBJ2-1, with 8 bases identical to TRBD1. There are 13 residues in the CDR3. The germline V gene encodes CDR1 SQVTM and CDR2 ANQGSEA. Trimming took 7 bases from V and 7 from J; bases not matched to a gene: 9. CDR3 sequence: CSETGAIRNEQFF. The CDR3 DNA follows: TGCAGCGAGACAGGGGCGATTCGGAATGAGCAGTTCTTC.

In its sample, this clonotype was seen a few times. The rearrangement links TRBV6-2 or TRBV6-3 to TRBJ2-1; 9 positions agree with TRBD1. J was trimmed by 12 bases and V by 6 bases; bases with no gene match: 12. The CDR3 contains 14 residues. Germline V CDR1 and CDR2: MNHEY, SVGEGT. CDR3 residues: CASSYALGQGRQFF. DNA of the CDR3: TGTGCCAGCAGCTACGCCCTGGGACAGGGCCGGCAGTTCTTC.

The chain combines TRBV20-1 with TRBJ1-6; D remains unclear. CDR3 length equals 18 residues. From germline, CDR1 is DFQATT and CDR2 SNEGSKA (reference sequence). Trimming cost V 5 bases and J 2 bases, with 22 bases left between them. The CDR3 region has the DNA TGCAGTGCTGCACCCTCCGGCAAGGAGGCCGCCTATAATTCACCCCTCCACTTT. It yields the protein CSAAPSGKEAAYNSPLHF.

In this sample, this clonotype turned up a few times. The V gene is TRBV15, the J gene TRBJ2-4; 9 bases align to TRBD1. V was pared by 2 bases and J by 7 bases, with 6 bases of the junction left unmatched. Per germline, CDR1 LNHNV and CDR2 YYDKDF (reference sequence). The CDR3 runs to 15 residues. This chain's CDR3 is CATSRTRDRVNIQYF. CDR3 coding DNA: TGTGCCACCAGCAGAACTCGGGACAGGGTGAACATTCAGTACTTC.

V usage is TRBV3-1 and J usage is TRBJ2-5; 8 nucleotides align to TRBD2. Germline V gene data show CDR1 as LGHDT and CDR2 as YNNKEL (reference sequence). Trimming cost V 3 bases and J 1 base; bases outside gene matches: 10. The CDR3 spans 17 residues. DNA for the CDR3: TGTGCCAGCAGCCATCTCAATAGCGGGGCTTTCCAAGAGACCCAGTACTTC. This translates into CASSHLNSGAFQETQYF.

The chain employs TRBV5-1 and TRBJ1-1; D call uncertain. This CDR3 spans 14 amino acids. Germline values: CDR1 SGHRS, CDR2 YFSETQ. Trimming cost V 8 bases and J 0 bases, with 14 bases left between them. CDR3 sequence reads: CARGGRLMNTEAFF. CDR3 nucleotide sequence: TGCGCCAGGGGAGGTAGGTTGATGAACACTGAAGCTTTCTTT.

J is TRBJ1-1 and V is TRBV6-2 or TRBV6-3; TRBD1 might be the D (5 bases). This CDR3 is built from 13 residues. V was pared by 8 bases and J by 4 bases, with 14 bases between. Per germline, CDR1 MNHEY and CDR2 SVGEGT. The CDR3 loop is CASRDSSSTEAFF. The CDR3 DNA is TGTGCCAGCCGTGACAGTTCCTCCACTGAAGCTTTCTTT.

The genes are TRBV4-1 and TRBJ2-3; 7 bases match TRBD1. Trimming took 4 bases from V and 2 from J; bases not matched to a gene: 12. This CDR3 comprises 17 residues. Germline assignment: CDR1 MGHRA and CDR2 YSYEKL. In nucleotides, the CDR3 is TGCGCCAGCAGCCCACGACAGGGACAAACGGTCACAGATACGCAGTATTTT. As protein: CASSPRQGQTVTDTQYF.

V is TRBV12-3 or TRBV12-4 and J is TRBJ2-3; a possible D gene is TRBD2 (6 bases). The CDR3 sequence is 13 residues long. V was clipped by 8 bases and J by 2 bases, with 11 bases between them. The CDR3 DNA reads TGTGCCAGCTTACTAGCTAACACAGATACGCAGTATTTT. It encodes CASLLANTDTQYF.

This chain links TRBV7-2 with TRBJ1-3, with D maybe TRBD1 (6 bases). CDR1 and CDR2 (germline): SGHTA, FQGNSA. The CDR3 consists of 16 residues. V dropped 0 bases and J dropped 0 bases, with 9 bases sitting between them. Here the CDR3 DNA reads TGTGCCAGCAGCTTAGCAGGGGGGTACTCTGGAAACACCATATATTTT. It codes for CASSLAGGYSGNTIYF.

Only a few counts were recorded for this clonotype. V is TRBV29-1 and J is TRBJ2-6, with no clear D. Trimming cost V 5 bases and J 1 base, with 9 bases left between them. The CDR3 contains 14 residues. CDR1 and CDR2 from the germline V gene are SQVTM and ANQGSEA. The CDR3 here is CSVFGSSGANVLTF. CDR3 sequence (DNA): TGCAGCGTTTTTGGAAGTTCTGGGGCCAACGTCCTGACTTTC.

The chain joins TRBV7-2 to TRBJ1-6, with D uncertain. The V and J ends lost 7 bases and 0 bases respectively, with 19 bases between them. Germline values: CDR1 SGHTA, CDR2 FQGNSA. This CDR3 has 18 amino acids. This CDR3 reads CASKRFYSLSSYNSPLHF. The CDR3 region has the DNA TGTGCCAGCAAGAGGTTTTACAGCTTAAGCTCCTATAATTCACCCCTCCACTTT.

The J gene is TRBJ2-3, the V gene TRBV20-1; possibly TRBD1 for D (7 bases). V was clipped by 3 bases and J by 2 bases, with 9 bases between them. The CDR3 totals 13 residues. Germline V gene data show CDR1 as DFQATT and CDR2 as SNEGSKA (reference sequence). The CDR3 DNA reads TGCAGTGCTAGGGAGGGGGCCACAGATACGCAGTATTTT. Translating gives CSAREGATDTQYF.

This clonotype has more than one count but fewer than ten. V and J are TRBV5-1 and TRBJ2-5; 10 bases fit TRBD1. The CDR3 totals 15 residues. CDR1 SGHRS and CDR2 YFSETQ come from the germline V gene. With 4 bases clipped from V and 3 bases from J, the junction kept 6 bases outside the gene matches. CDR3 amino acids: CASSKGTGVKETQYF. CDR3 nucleotides: TGCGCCAGCAGCAAGGGGACAGGGGTCAAAGAGACCCAGTACTTC.

This sequence joins TRBV4-3 and TRBJ2-3; D is undetermined. CDR1 is LGHNA and CDR2 is YSLEER in the germline V gene. The ends were cut back, 1 base at V and 2 bases at J, with 16 bases in the middle. This CDR3 has 17 residues. This chain's CDR3 is CASSQVRPSGFTDTQYF. The CDR3 DNA sequence: TGCGCCAGCAGCCAAGTGAGGCCATCGGGTTTCACAGATACGCAGTATTTT.

This clonotype was counted many times. CDR3 residues: CASSREGRSYSNQPQHF. DNA for the CDR3: TGTGCCAGCTCACGTGAAGGCAGAAGCTATAGCAATCAGCCCCAGCATTTT. This sequence joins TRBV18 and TRBJ1-5; D is ambiguous. Germline lookup yields CDR1 KGHSH and CDR2 LQKENI. The CDR3 is made up of 17 amino acids. Deletions cut 4 bases from V and 0 bases from J, with 16 bases between.

This clonotype was detected ten times or more. CDR3 coding DNA: TGTGCCAGCAGTCGCGACGGGAACACCGGGGAGCTGTTTTTT. The encoded protein is CASSRDGNTGELFF. The rearrangement links TRBV7-3 to TRBJ2-2; D gene uncertain. V lost 6 bases, J lost 1 base, and 9 bases lay in between. CDR3 length equals 14 residues. Germline CDR1 and CDR2: SGHTA and FQGTGA.